The clone carrying this TCR beta chain was observed a single time. The lymph nodes were axillary draining lymph nodes from breast cancer patients. This sample is part of a study of breast tumors, draining lymph nodes, adjacent tissues. The CDR3 covers 19 residues. V was pared by 3 bases and J by 0 bases, with 24 bases between. Germline assignment: CDR1 DFQATT and CDR2 SNEGSKA (reference sequence). From the multiplex PCR reads, TCRdb called clonotypes with MiXCR, one entry per CDR3 protein. Among approximately 150,000 distinct CDR3 sequences listed, 30% to 35% were seen once. This clonotype was sampled from a female donor with breast cancer. Some clones in this sample may be carry-over from other donors' samples. Sequencing input: axillary lymph node tissue. The chain carries TRBV20-1 and TRBJ1-3; no clear D. The CDR3 here is CSASDISLGGFSSGNTIYF. Written as DNA, the CDR3 is TGCAGTGCTAGCGACATCAGTCTCGGCGGGTTCTCCTCTGGAAACACCATATATTTT.